This T cell receptor beta chain comes out of a study of OX40 agonist ivuxolimab in advanced cancers. The wider study: Among those treated, three patients had partial responses, one with hepatocellular carcinoma and two with cutaneous melanoma. Whole-study findings and limits: Expanded clones belonging to CD8+ T cells outnumbered, on average, those of CD4+.

The CDR3 is 13 amino acids. Germline assignment: CDR1 SGHVS and CDR2 FNYEAQ. The V end was cut by 3 bases, the J end by 5 bases, with 11 bases between. Worth noting for this clone: The antigen is undetermined.

Systemic immunosuppression or autoimmune disease history was grounds to exclude patients. Produced via immunoSEQ multiplex PCR; TCRdb's table is partial and in-frame only. Among roughly 80,000 clones listed, approximately 94% were seen once. This sequence originates from an adult with an advanced solid tumor such as melanoma, head and neck, liver or kidney cancer. The sequencing here drew on CD4+ or CD8+ T cells sorted from blood, taken in a trial of the OX40 agonist ivuxolimab. The chain links TRBV7-6 to TRBJ2-7; unclear D gene. The CDR3, as DNA: TGTGCCAGCAGCTTGAATGGGAACGACGAGCAGTACTTC. Translating gives CASSLNGNDEQYF.